This T cell receptor (beta chain) was recovered during a study of T cells in Graves' hyperthyroidism and ophthalmopathy. There were TCR beta CDR3 regions amplified from RNA transcripts. First-round RT-PCR of the TCR CDR3 relied on the HTBI primer set. Each CDR3 protein is one row after TCRdb ran MiXCR on the multiplex PCR reads. The data contain roughly 720,000 distinct CDR3 sequences, approximately 15% of them singletons. Fresh peripheral blood, about 9.6 ml, yielded the PBMCs. This clonotype has a handful of counts. The sequence came from a man aged 50 to 60 with Graves' hyperthyroidism. Sequenced input: blood.

The CDR3 sequence is CASTTGNTNQPQHF. CDR3 DNA: TGTGCCAGCACTACCGGTAACACCAATCAGCCCCAGCATTTT. The V gene is TRBV6-2 or TRBV6-3, the J gene TRBJ1-5, with D unresolved. Looked up from germline, CDR1 is MNHEY and CDR2 is SVGEGT. V was clipped by 7 bases and J by 3 bases, with 13 bases between them. This CDR3 is built from 14 residues.